Here is one T cell receptor beta chain with its context. What it binds is unknown. The record originates from a study of shared clonotypes between healthy human individuals. Study findings and constraints: In general, naive subsets displayed greater estimated richness than memory subsets did. Only blood samples were collected, and tissue repertoires likely differ.

Looked up from germline, CDR1 is SNHLY and CDR2 is FYNNEI. The CDR3 spans 14 residues. V was clipped by 0 bases and J by 7 bases, with 13 bases between them. The repertoire was sequenced with immunoSEQ multiplex PCR; TCRdb's copy has only in-frame clones and lacks some. The data contain about 2 million clones, 85% to 95% of them singletons. Naive-designated CD8 cells lacked CD45RO, were positively enriched for CCR7, and omitted terminally differentiated effector memory CD45RA+ cells. The sequencing input was naive CD8+ T cells sorted from blood. The sequence was collected from a man aged 18 to 30 in good health. The rearrangement joins TRBV2 to TRBJ2-7; D call uncertain. The CDR3 nucleotides read TGTGCCAGCAGTGAAGCGGTGCCGGTTTGGGAGCAGTACTTC. Translating it yields CASSEAVPVWEQYF.